A selection of T cell receptor beta chains follows, all from one sample in a study of shared clonotypes between healthy human individuals. TCRdb's copy holds only in-frame clones and misses some; the assay was immunoSEQ multiplex PCR. This sample has approximately 2.5 million clones; approximately 94% occur once, and the top ten carry over 0.12%. The material sequenced was naive CD4+ T cells sorted from blood. Receptors were obtained from a man aged 18 to 29 in good health. The CDR3 runs from the conserved cysteine through the conserved F or W. A D gene is named only where the DNA matches it firmly. The size field is filled for only some rows; it gives once, few, many or a size class.

size	D	J	V	CDR3	DNA
NA	TRBD1	TRBJ2-7	TRBV9	CASSRDRDEQYF	TGTGCCAGCAGCCGGGACAGGGACGAGCAGTACTTC
NA	NA	TRBJ1-3	TRBV6-6	CASSYWGPGNTIYF	TGTGCCAGCAGTTACTGGGGGCCTGGAAACACCATATATTTT
NA	NA	TRBJ2-2	TRBV10-3	CATGGGARTGELFF	TGTGCCACCGGAGGGGGGGCCCGGACCGGGGAGCTGTTTTTT
NA	NA	TRBJ2-2	TRBV7-3	CASSQSGQNTGELFF	TGTGCCAGCAGCCAGAGCGGACAGAACACCGGGGAGCTGTTTTTT
once	TRBD1	TRBJ1-2	TRBV18	CASSPLGTEYGYTF	TGTGCCAGCTCACCACTAGGGACAGAGTATGGCTACACCTTC
NA	NA	TRBJ1-5	TRBV5-1	CASSLETGGNQPQHF	TGCGCCAGCAGCTTGGAAACGGGGGGTAATCAGCCCCAGCATTTT
NA	NA	TRBJ2-2	TRBV5-1	CASSSDSITGELFF	TGCGCCAGCAGCTCGGACAGCATTACCGGGGAGCTGTTTTTT
NA	NA	TRBJ1-2	TRBV7-2	CASSLEGRGINGYTF	TGTGCCAGCAGCTTAGAGGGTCGGGGGATAAACGGCTACACCTTC
NA	TRBD2	TRBJ2-1	TRBV19	CASSSSGGRNEQFF	TGTGCCAGTAGTTCGTCGGGAGGTCGCAATGAGCAGTTCTTC
NA	TRBD2	TRBJ2-5	TRBV5-4	CASSQGLAGGQETQYF	TGTGCCAGCAGCCAGGGACTAGCGGGAGGGCAAGAGACCCAGTACTTC
NA	NA	TRBJ1-1	TRBV2	CASSAGYGGNTEAFF	TGTGCCAGCAGCGCCGGGTACGGGGGGAACACTGAAGCTTTCTTT
NA	TRBD2	TRBJ2-1	TRBV15	CATSRESYSREGLNEQFF	TGTGCCACCAGCAGAGAGTCGTACTCAAGGGAGGGATTAAATGAGCAGTTCTTC
NA	NA	TRBJ2-7	TRBV27	CASSPSGPRDEQYF	TGTGCCAGCAGTCCCTCAGGGCCCAGGGACGAGCAGTACTTC
NA	NA	TRBJ2-7	TRBV7-2	CASSLVGHSYEQYF	TGTGCCAGCAGCTTAGTGGGGCACTCCTACGAGCAGTACTTC
NA	NA	TRBJ1-5	TRBV30	CAWSRDSNQPQHF	TGTGCCTGGAGTAGGGACAGCAATCAGCCCCAGCATTTT